Below are 28 T cell receptor beta chains sequenced from a single sample in a study of blood T cell repertoires in COVID-19. TCRdb's table, derived via immunoSEQ multiplex PCR, lists solely in-frame clones and lacks some. There are some 81,000 clones in the sample; about 90% occur only once, and approximately 0.98% lies in the top ten. Sequencing was carried out using peripheral blood. The receptors stem from a woman aged 50 to 65 in a cohort sampled during active COVID-19.

The V and J genes are TRBV6-5 and TRBJ1-2; 8 bases are a match to TRBD1. CDR1 is MNHEY, CDR2 SVGAGI, per germline. The CDR3 has 14 residues. Trimming removed 6 bases from V and 3 bases from J; junction bases left unmatched: 6. CDR3 region: CASSFGQGDYGYTF. The CDR3 DNA is TGTGCCAGCAGCTTCGGACAGGGCGACTATGGCTACACCTTC.

This clone has just one count. The gene calls are TRBV7-9 and TRBJ1-1, with a tentative D call TRBD1 (6 bases). CDR3 size: 13 residues. Germline CDR1 and CDR2: SEHNR and FQNEAQ (reference sequence). The V end was cut by 6 bases, the J end by 4 bases, with 12 bases between. CDR3 sequence: CASSWEGGTEAFF. In DNA, the CDR3 is TGTGCCAGCAGTTGGGAGGGGGGCACTGAAGCTTTCTTT.

The V call is TRBV29-1, the J call TRBJ2-7; 11 nucleotides match TRBD1. The CDR3 contains 13 residues. The J segment lost 4 bases and the V segment lost 5 bases, leaving 4 bases of the junction unmatched. The germline gives CDR1 SQVTM, CDR2 ANQGSEA. CDR3 sequence reads: CSVLGQGAYEQYF. The CDR3 region has the DNA TGCAGCGTTCTCGGACAGGGGGCGTACGAGCAGTACTTC.

This clone was counted once. The genes are TRBV7-6 and TRBJ1-2, with 10 nucleotides matching TRBD1. The V segment lost 6 bases and the J segment 12 bases; nucleotides outside the gene matches: 10. CDR1 is SGHVS, CDR2 FNYEAQ, per germline. This CDR3 is 13 amino acids long. DNA for the CDR3: TGTGCCAGCAGTTGGACAGGGGGAGCGGGCCACACCTTC. The encoded protein is CASSWTGGAGHTF.

The genes are TRBV27 and TRBJ2-3, with 8 bases matching TRBD2. Germline assignment: CDR1 MNHEY and CDR2 SMNVEV (reference sequence). The V segment lost 3 bases and the J segment 0 bases; nucleotides outside the gene matches: 2. The CDR3 totals 15 residues. CDR3 in DNA: TGTGCCAGCAGTTTCGGGGGGGTAAGCACAGATACGCAGTATTTT. Translated, it gives CASSFGGVSTDTQYF.

This clone was seen a few times. The chain carries TRBV28 and TRBJ2-1; 8 positions match TRBD2. The CDR3 spans 14 residues. V trimming: 7 bases; J trimming: 4 bases; junction bases outside the gene matches: 6. Looked up from germline, CDR1 is MDHEN and CDR2 is SYDVKM. CDR3 nucleotide sequence: TGTGCCAGCACTTGGGGGACTAGTTACAATGAGCAGTTCTTC. It encodes CASTWGTSYNEQFF.

The CDR3 region is CASSIWLQETQYF. The CDR3 nucleotides are TGTGCCAGTAGTATCTGGCTTCAAGAGACCCAGTACTTC. The V gene is TRBV19, the J gene TRBJ2-5; D ambiguous. Trimming removed 3 bases at V and 2 bases at J, with 7 bases between. This CDR3 has 13 residues. Germline V lookup: CDR1 LNHDA, CDR2 SQIVND (reference sequence).

The V call is TRBV28, the J call TRBJ1-2; 7 bases are shared with TRBD1. This CDR3 comprises 14 residues. The V gene end was trimmed by 5 bases and the J gene end by 4 bases; junction bases not matched to a gene: 7. The V gene's germline CDR1 is MDHEN and CDR2 SYDVKM. The CDR3 loop reads CASSPTGAAYGYTF. CDR3 DNA sequence: TGTGCCAGCAGTCCAACAGGGGCTGCCTATGGCTACACCTTC.

V gene TRBV30 combines with J gene TRBJ2-7; tentative D call: TRBD1 (6 bases). The CDR3 extends over 11 amino acids. The ends were cut back, 5 bases at V and 6 bases at J, with 11 bases in the middle. Germline values: CDR1 GTSNPN, CDR2 SVGIG (reference sequence). The CDR3 bases are TGTGCCTGGGGGATAGGGGGCGAGCAGTACTTC. Translated: CAWGIGGEQYF.

This clone showed up just once. V usage is TRBV6-5 and J usage is TRBJ2-5, with a possible D match to TRBD1 (6 bases). Germline values: CDR1 MNHEY, CDR2 SVGAGI. The V end was cut by 8 bases, the J end by 5 bases, with 18 bases between. This CDR3 has 14 amino acids. Written as DNA, the CDR3 is TGTGCCAGCGGTCAACAGGACAGAGGTGAGACCCAGTACTTC. It encodes CASGQQDRGETQYF.

The chain links TRBV28 to TRBJ1-1; TRBD1 is a possible D gene (6 bases). Trimming cost V 6 bases and J 4 bases, with 18 bases left between them. Per germline, CDR1 MDHEN and CDR2 SYDVKM. The CDR3 loop spans 15 amino acids. CDR3: CASREMGQRSTEAFF. The DNA of the CDR3 is TGTGCCAGCAGGGAGATGGGACAAAGGAGCACTGAAGCTTTCTTT.

This chain links TRBV7-8 with TRBJ2-4, with TRBD1 matching over 8 bases. The J segment lost 8 bases and the V segment lost 1 base, leaving 1 base of the junction unmatched. This CDR3 has 13 residues. Germline values: CDR1 SGHVS, CDR2 FQNEAQ. The DNA for the CDR3 is TGTGCCAGCAGCTTAGACAGGGGGGACATTCAGTACTTC. Translating gives CASSLDRGDIQYF.

The CDR3 DNA reads as TGTGCCAGCAGCCCCAGGAACACCGGGGAGCTGTTTTTT. Translation: CASSPRNTGELFF. The V gene is TRBV3-1 (or the pseudogene TRBV3-2), the J gene TRBJ2-2; D is unresolved. Germline-derived CDR1 and CDR2 are LGHDT and YNNKEL (reference sequence). Trimming stripped 4 bases from V and 1 base from J, with 4 bases between. The CDR3 is 13 amino acids.

The chain recombines TRBV15 with TRBJ2-5, with D maybe TRBD1 (6 bases). The V end was cut by 4 bases, the J end by 0 bases, with 12 bases between. The CDR3 is made up of 15 amino acids. CDR1 is LNHNV and CDR2 is YYDKDF in the germline V gene (reference sequence). CDR3 DNA: TGTGCCACCAGCAACTCCCGGGACAACCAAGAGACCCAGTACTTC. Translation gives CATSNSRDNQETQYF.

The table lists this clone with a few counts. V usage is TRBV24-1 and J usage is TRBJ2-7; 11 nucleotides line up with TRBD1. Trimming at V came to 7 bases and at J to 3 bases, leaving 4 bases not matched to a gene. The CDR3 extends over 14 amino acids. Germline lookup yields CDR1 KGHDR and CDR2 SFDVKD. The CDR3 nucleotides read TGTGCCACCAGAATGGACAGGGGGCTCTACGAGCAGTACTTC. This sequence encodes CATRMDRGLYEQYF.

The V call is TRBV5-1, the J call TRBJ2-3; TRBD1 might be the D (6 bases). The germline CDR1 and CDR2 sequences are SGHRS and YFSETQ. The CDR3 extends over 18 amino acids. The ends were cut back, 9 bases at V and 2 bases at J, with 28 bases in the middle. The CDR3 protein is CATKRGFSDSPYTDTQYF. In nucleotides, the CDR3 is TGCGCCACCAAAAGGGGATTTTCGGACAGCCCATACACAGATACGCAGTATTTT.

The chain uses TRBV19 and TRBJ1-1, with D uncertain. The CDR3 consists of 13 residues. Germline CDR1 is LNHDA and CDR2 is SQIVND (reference sequence). V was pared by 6 bases and J by 1 base, with 9 bases between. CDR3 region: CASSPSGNTEAFF. CDR3 nucleotides: TGTGCCAGTAGCCCCTCGGGGAACACTGAAGCTTTCTTT.

The chain has TRBV27 and TRBJ2-5, with D maybe TRBD2 (6 bases). The CDR3 covers 15 residues. Trimming took off 5 bases at V and 7 bases at J, with 20 bases between the two ends. Germline CDR1 reads MNHEY; CDR2 reads SMNVEV (reference sequence). CDR3 nucleotides: TGTGCCAGCAGTCACTCCCCCCCACAGGAGGGGACCCAGTACTTC. Amino acid sequence: CASSHSPPQEGTQYF.

V is TRBV4-1 and J is TRBJ2-7; 7 positions agree with TRBD1. The V gene's germline CDR1 is MGHRA and CDR2 YSYEKL. The V segment lost 7 bases and the J segment 0 bases; nucleotides outside the gene matches: 9. This CDR3 contains 15 residues. DNA for the CDR3: TGCGCCAGCACCCTTCTACAGGGGCCCTCCTACGAGCAGTACTTC. Protein sequence: CASTLLQGPSYEQYF.

The chain carries TRBV6-4 and TRBJ2-1, with D perhaps matching TRBD2 (6 bases). The CDR3 spans 16 residues. The germline CDR1 and CDR2 sequences are MRHNA and SNTAGT. Trimming stripped 2 bases from V and 8 bases from J, with 19 bases between. The CDR3 is CASSDGRGMESDEQFF. Written as DNA, the CDR3 is TGTGCCAGCAGTGACGGCCGGGGGATGGAGTCAGATGAGCAGTTCTTC.

The chain has TRBV28 and TRBJ2-7, with D perhaps TRBD1 (6 bases). This CDR3 region has 15 residues. Per germline, CDR1 MDHEN and CDR2 SYDVKM. Trimming pared 4 bases from V and 0 bases from J, leaving 13 bases between. The CDR3 sequence is CASSSGQPSSYEQYF. CDR3 in DNA: TGTGCCAGCAGTTCCGGACAGCCGAGCTCCTACGAGCAGTACTTC.

V and J are TRBV5-8 and TRBJ2-7; no firm D call. Germline V gene data show CDR1 as SGHTS and CDR2 as YDEGEE. There are 15 residues in the CDR3. The V gene lost 1 base and the J gene lost 0 bases, with 11 bases spanning the gap. CDR3 protein: CASSLMRGDSYEQYF. For the CDR3, the DNA is TGTGCCAGCAGCTTGATGAGAGGAGACTCCTACGAGCAGTACTTC.

The CDR3 DNA is TGCGCCAGCAGCTTCGGGACCACAGGGATGGACTATGGCTACACCTTC. Protein product: CASSFGTTGMDYGYTF. The chain links TRBV5-1 to TRBJ1-2; TRBD1 is a possible D gene (6 bases). Germline V lookup: CDR1 SGHRS, CDR2 YFSETQ. This CDR3 spans 16 amino acids. Trimming removed 2 bases at V and 3 bases at J, with 17 bases between.

The chain couples TRBV10-2 to TRBJ1-2; D not resolved. The V gene lost 6 bases and the J gene lost 4 bases, with 21 bases spanning the gap. Looked up from germline, CDR1 is WSHSY and CDR2 is SAAADI. The CDR3 totals 16 residues. The DNA of the CDR3 is TGCGCCAGCAGCGAAAGGCCGAGGCCGAGCCCCTATGGCTACACCTTC. Translation: CASSERPRPSPYGYTF.

This clone was counted between two and nine times. V usage is TRBV2 and J usage is TRBJ2-5; the D gene is possibly TRBD2 (5 bases). V was trimmed by 8 bases and J by 10 bases, leaving 20 bases between them. CDR1 and CDR2 from the germline V gene are SNHLY and FYNNEI. CDR3 size: 13 residues. CDR3 nucleotides: TGTGCCAGCCAAACCGGACCCCCGGGGAACCAGTACTTC. Residues: CASQTGPPGNQYF. Together with reference TRBV2 and TRBJ2-5, the CDR3 gives the full variable domain: EPEVTQTPSHQVTQMGQEVILRCVPISNHLYFYWYRQILGQKVEFLVSFYNNEISEKSEIFDDQFSVERPDGSNFTLKIRSTKLEDSAMYFCASQTGPPGNQYFGPGTRLLVL.

The J gene is TRBJ2-1, the V gene TRBV9; the match to TRBD1 covers 7 bases. The length of the CDR3 is 15 residues. Germline V CDR1 and CDR2: SGDLS, YYNGEE. With V trimmed by 0 bases and J by 7 bases, 7 bases remained unmatched. CDR3 sequence (DNA): TGTGCCAGCAGCGTAGACTCTACAGGGGTGAATGAGCAGTTCTTC. Translation: CASSVDSTGVNEQFF.

CDR3 sequence: CASSSAGTGRNTEAFF. CDR3 sequence (DNA): TGTGCCAGTAGTTCAGCTGGGACAGGTCGGAACACTGAAGCTTTCTTT. The rearrangement joins TRBV19 to TRBJ1-1, with 8 bases lining up with TRBD1. V was clipped by 5 bases and J by 1 base; unmatched bases: 9. Germline values: CDR1 LNHDA, CDR2 SQIVND (reference sequence). The CDR3 has 16 residues.

The chain combines TRBV27 with TRBJ2-7; TRBD1 agrees at 8 bases. The V segment lost 4 bases and the J segment 2 bases; nucleotides outside the gene matches: 4. Germline V gene data show CDR1 as MNHEY and CDR2 as SMNVEV (reference sequence). The length of the CDR3 is 14 residues. CDR3 sequence reads: CASSSRQGPYEQYF. CDR3 DNA sequence: TGTGCCAGCAGTTCGAGACAGGGGCCCTACGAGCAGTACTTC.